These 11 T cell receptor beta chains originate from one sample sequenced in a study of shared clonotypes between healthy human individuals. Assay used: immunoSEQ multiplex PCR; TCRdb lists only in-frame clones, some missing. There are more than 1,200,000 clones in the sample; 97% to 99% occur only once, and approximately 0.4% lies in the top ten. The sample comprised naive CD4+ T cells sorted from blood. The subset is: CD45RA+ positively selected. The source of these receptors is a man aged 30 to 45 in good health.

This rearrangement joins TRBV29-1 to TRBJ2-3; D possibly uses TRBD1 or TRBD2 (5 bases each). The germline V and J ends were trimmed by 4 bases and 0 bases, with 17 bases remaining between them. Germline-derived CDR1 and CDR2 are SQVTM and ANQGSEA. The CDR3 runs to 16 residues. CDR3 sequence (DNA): TGCAGCGTTGCTCCATTGGGGGATGCTAGCACAGATACGCAGTATTTT. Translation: CSVAPLGDASTDTQYF.

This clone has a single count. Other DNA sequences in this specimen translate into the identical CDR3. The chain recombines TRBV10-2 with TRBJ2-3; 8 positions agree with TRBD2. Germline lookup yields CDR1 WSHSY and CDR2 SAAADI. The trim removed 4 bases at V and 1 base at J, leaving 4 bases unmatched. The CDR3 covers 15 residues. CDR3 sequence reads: CASSADGRGTDTQYF. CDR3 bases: TGCGCCAGCAGTGCGGACGGGAGGGGCACAGATACGCAGTATTTT.

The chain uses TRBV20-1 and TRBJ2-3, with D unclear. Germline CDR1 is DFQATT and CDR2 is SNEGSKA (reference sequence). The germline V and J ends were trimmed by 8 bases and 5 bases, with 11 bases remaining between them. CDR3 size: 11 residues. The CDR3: CSSSPGDTQYF. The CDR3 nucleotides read TGCAGTTCCTCCCCCGGAGATACGCAGTATTTT.

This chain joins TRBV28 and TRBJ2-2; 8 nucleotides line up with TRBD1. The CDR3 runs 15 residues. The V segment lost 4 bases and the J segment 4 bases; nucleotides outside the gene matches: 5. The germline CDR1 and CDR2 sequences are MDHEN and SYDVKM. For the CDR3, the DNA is TGTGCCAGCAGTTGGCAGGGGGCAATCACCGGGGAGCTGTTTTTT. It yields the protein CASSWQGAITGELFF.

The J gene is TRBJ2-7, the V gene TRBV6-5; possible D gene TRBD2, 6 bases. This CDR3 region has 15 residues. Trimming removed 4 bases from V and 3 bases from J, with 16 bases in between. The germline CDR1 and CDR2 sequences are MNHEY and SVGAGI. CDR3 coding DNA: TGTGCCAGCAGTTCCCCCGGGGGTATGTACTACGAGCAGTACTTC. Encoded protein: CASSSPGGMYYEQYF.

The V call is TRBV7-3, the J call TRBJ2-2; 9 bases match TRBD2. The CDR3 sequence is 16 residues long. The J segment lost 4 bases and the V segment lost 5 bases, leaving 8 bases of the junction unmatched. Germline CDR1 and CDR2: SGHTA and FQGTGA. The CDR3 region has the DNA TGTGCCAGCAGCCCGAGTAGCGGGAGAGGCACCGGGGAGCTGTTTTTT. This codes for CASSPSSGRGTGELFF.

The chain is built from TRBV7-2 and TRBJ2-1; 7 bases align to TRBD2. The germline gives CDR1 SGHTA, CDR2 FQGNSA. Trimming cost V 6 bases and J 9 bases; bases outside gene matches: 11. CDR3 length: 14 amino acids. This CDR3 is CASRRTSSLGEQFF. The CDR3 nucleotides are TGTGCCAGCAGGCGGACTAGTTCACTGGGTGAGCAGTTCTTC.

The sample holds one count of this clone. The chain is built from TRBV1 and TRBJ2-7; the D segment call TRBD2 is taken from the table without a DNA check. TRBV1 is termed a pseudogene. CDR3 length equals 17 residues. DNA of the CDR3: TGCACCAGCAGGGACCGCACTAGCGGGAGAAGCTTAGGCGAGCAGTACTTC. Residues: CTSRDRTSGRSLGEQYF.

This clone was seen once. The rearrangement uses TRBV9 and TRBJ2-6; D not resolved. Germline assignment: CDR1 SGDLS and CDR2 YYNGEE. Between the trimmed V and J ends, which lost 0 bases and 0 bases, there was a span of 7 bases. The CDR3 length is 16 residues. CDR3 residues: CASSVGWRSGANVLTF. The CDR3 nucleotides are TGTGCCAGCAGCGTAGGTTGGCGCTCTGGGGCCAACGTCCTGACTTTC. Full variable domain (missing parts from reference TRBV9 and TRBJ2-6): DSGVTQTPKHLITATGQRVTLRCSPRSGDLSVYWYQQSLDQGLQFLIQYYNGEERAKGNILERFSAQQFPDLHSELNLSSLELGDSALYFCASSVGWRSGANVLTFGAGSRLTVL.

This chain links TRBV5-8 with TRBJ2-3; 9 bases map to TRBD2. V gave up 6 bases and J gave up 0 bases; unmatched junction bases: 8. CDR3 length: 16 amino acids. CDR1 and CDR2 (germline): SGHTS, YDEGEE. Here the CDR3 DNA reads TGTGCCAGCAACCTCCGACTAGCGGTTAGCACAGATACGCAGTATTTT. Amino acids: CASNLRLAVSTDTQYF.

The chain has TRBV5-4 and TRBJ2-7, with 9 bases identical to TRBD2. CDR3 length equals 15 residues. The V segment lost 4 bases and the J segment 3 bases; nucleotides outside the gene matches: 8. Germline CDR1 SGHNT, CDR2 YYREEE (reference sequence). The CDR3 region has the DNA TGTGCCAGCAGCCGGCGGGGGGGACGAAACTACGAGCAGTACTTC. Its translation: CASSRRGGRNYEQYF. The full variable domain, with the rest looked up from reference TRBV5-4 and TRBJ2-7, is ETGVTQSPTHLIKTRGQQVTLRCSSQSGHNTVSWYQQALGQGPQFIFQYYREEENGRGNFPPRFSGLQFPNYSSELNVNALELDDSALYLCASSRRGGRNYEQYFGPGTRLTVT.